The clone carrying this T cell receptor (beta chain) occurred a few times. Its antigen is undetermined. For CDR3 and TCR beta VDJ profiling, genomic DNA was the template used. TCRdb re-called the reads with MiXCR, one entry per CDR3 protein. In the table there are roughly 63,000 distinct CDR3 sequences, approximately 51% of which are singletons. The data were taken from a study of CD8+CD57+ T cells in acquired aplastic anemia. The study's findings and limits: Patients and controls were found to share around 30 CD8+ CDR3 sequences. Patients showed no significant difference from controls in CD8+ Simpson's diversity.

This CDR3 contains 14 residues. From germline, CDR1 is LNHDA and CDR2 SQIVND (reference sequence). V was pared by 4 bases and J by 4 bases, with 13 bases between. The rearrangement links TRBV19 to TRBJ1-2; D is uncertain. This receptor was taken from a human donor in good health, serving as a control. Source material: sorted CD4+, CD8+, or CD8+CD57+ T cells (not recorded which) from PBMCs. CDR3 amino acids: CASSTPDGVYGYTF. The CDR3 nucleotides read TGTGCCAGTAGTACTCCTGACGGAGTCTATGGCTACACCTTC.